A selection of T cell receptor beta chains follows, all from one sample in a study of blood T cell repertoires in COVID-19. Clones were sequenced by immunoSEQ multiplex PCR, and TCRdb holds only the in-frame ones, with some missing. The sample lists about 180,000 clones, approximately 83% occurring once. The sample was peripheral blood. The receptors here all came from a man aged 55 to 70 with acute or convalescent COVID-19. The conserved cysteine and the conserved F or W are not part of the CDR3 here. D genes are given only for firm matches.

CDR3: ASSQASSGRNEQY; D: TRBD2; V: TRBV4-2
CDR3: ASSSPTSGRAFEQF; D: TRBD2; V: TRBV7-2
CDR3: ATTLPYDTFSNQPQH; D: NA; V: TRBV24-1
CDR3: ASSSGLVETQY; D: TRBD2; V: TRBV11-2
CDR3: ASSNGADTEAF; D: NA; V: TRBV18
CDR3: ASSTTGTGGYNEQF; D: NA; V: TRBV9
CDR3: ASSPAGTGGLEQY; D: NA; V: TRBV14
CDR3: ASSPDIIAEAF; D: NA; V: TRBV2
CDR3: ASSLPSEGEQY; D: NA; V: TRBV7-9
CDR3: ASSDRFGGGGTEAF; D: NA; V: TRBV2
CDR3: ASSHTNRGSNQPQH; D: TRBD1; V: TRBV2
CDR3: AISDPGQVPYNEQF; D: TRBD1; V: TRBV10-3
CDR3: ASSRRTGGHTEAF; D: TRBD1; V: TRBV3-1/TRBV3-2
CDR3: ASSQDPRDNEQF; D: NA; V: TRBV4-3
CDR3: ASSQEWGQNQPQH; D: NA; V: TRBV4-2
CDR3: ASSSRKAGGETQY; D: TRBD2; V: TRBV13
CDR3: ASSSLSFSGANVLT; D: NA; V: TRBV9
CDR3: ASSVLSGREGTDTQY; D: TRBD2; V: TRBV9
CDR3: SVEPGTSGSWQAGEDTQY; D: TRBD2; V: TRBV29-1
CDR3: ASSSRLALSYNEQF; D: TRBD2; V: TRBV7-9
CDR3: ASSEGAGQPQH; D: TRBD1; V: TRBV7-9
CDR3: ASRTTGGRGYT; D: TRBD1; V: TRBV5-1
CDR3: ASSQASWRGNTEAF; D: NA; V: TRBV14
CDR3: ASSVQYGEAADTQY; D: NA; V: TRBV9
CDR3: ASSQSTGGFTEAF; D: TRBD1; V: TRBV16
CDR3: AISDGQGAYTEAF; D: TRBD1; V: TRBV10-3
CDR3: ASSSSAGSGVGELF; D: NA; V: TRBV5-4
CDR3: AWTKGSSYNEQF; D: NA; V: TRBV30
CDR3: ASSLSGAQSDEQF; D: NA; V: TRBV28
CDR3: ASSLVQGKNYGYT; D: NA; V: TRBV5-5
CDR3: ASTTGSFGNGYGYT; D: NA; V: TRBV5-6
CDR3: ASRLAGATTDTQY; D: TRBD2; V: TRBV27
CDR3: ASSTGTGVYNEQF; D: TRBD1; V: TRBV6-5
CDR3: ASSPTGGDTEAF; D: NA; V: TRBV18
CDR3: ASSSDRGPNQPQH; D: TRBD1; V: TRBV2
CDR3: ASSQGTVQGSEELF; D: NA; V: TRBV4-2
CDR3: ASKTGRDTGELF; D: NA; V: TRBV27
CDR3: ASSEIGVTSYNEQF; D: NA; V: TRBV2
CDR3: ASSPSSSGRRDNEQF; D: TRBD2; V: TRBV27
CDR3: ASSEEISLSDTQY; D: NA; V: TRBV2
CDR3: ASSYISGYEAF; D: NA; V: TRBV6-2/TRBV6-3
CDR3: ASSPYLGGQDEQY; D: NA; V: TRBV18
CDR3: ASSADRGRGNQPQH; D: TRBD1; V: TRBV19
CDR3: ASSLSTSGSRDEQF; D: TRBD2; V: TRBV4-1